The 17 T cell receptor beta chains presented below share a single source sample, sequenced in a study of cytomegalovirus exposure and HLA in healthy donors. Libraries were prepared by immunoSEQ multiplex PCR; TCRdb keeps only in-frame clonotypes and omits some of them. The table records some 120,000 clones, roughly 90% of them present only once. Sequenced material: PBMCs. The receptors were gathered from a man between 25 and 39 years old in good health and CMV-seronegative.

CDR3 residues: CASSLNSGSSYEQYF. The CDR3 DNA sequence: TGTGCCAGCAGTTTGAATAGCGGGAGCTCCTACGAGCAGTACTTC. The gene calls are TRBV27 and TRBJ2-7, with 9 bases aligning to TRBD2. Germline trimming cut 3 bases from V and 0 bases from J; bases unmatched to any gene: 3. Germline CDR1 MNHEY, CDR2 SMNVEV (reference sequence). This CDR3 has 15 residues.

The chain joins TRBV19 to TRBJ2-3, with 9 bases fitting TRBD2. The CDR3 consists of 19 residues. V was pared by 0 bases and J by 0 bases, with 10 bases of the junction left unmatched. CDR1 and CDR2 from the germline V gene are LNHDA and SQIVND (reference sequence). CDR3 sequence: CASSIDSSLAGGSTDTQYF. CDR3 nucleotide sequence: TGTGCCAGTAGTATAGACTCCTCCTTGGCGGGGGGGAGCACAGATACGCAGTATTTT.

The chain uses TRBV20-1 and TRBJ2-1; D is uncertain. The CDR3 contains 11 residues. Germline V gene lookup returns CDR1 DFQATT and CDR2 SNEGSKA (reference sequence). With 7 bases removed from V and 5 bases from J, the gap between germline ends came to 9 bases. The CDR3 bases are TGCAGTGGTAGCTCTAACAATGAGCAGTTCTTC. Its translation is CSGSSNNEQFF.

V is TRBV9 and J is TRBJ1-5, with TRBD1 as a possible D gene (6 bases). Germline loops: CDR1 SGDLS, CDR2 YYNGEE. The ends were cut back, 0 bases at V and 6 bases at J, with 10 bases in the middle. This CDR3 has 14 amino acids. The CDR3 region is CASSVGDKGQPQHF. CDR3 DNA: TGTGCCAGCAGCGTAGGGGACAAGGGTCAGCCCCAGCATTTT.

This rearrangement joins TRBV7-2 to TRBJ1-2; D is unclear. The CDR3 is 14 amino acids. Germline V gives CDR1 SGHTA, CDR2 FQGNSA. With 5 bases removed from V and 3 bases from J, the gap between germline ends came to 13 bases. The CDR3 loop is CASSGISGYYGYTF. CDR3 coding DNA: TGTGCCAGCAGCGGTATCTCAGGATACTATGGCTACACCTTC.

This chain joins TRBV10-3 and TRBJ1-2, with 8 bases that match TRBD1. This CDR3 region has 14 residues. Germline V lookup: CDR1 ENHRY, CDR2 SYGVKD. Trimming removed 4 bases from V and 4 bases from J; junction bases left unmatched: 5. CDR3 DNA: TGTGCCATCAGTGCTACAGGGGGTAGCTATGGCTACACCTTC. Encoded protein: CAISATGGSYGYTF.

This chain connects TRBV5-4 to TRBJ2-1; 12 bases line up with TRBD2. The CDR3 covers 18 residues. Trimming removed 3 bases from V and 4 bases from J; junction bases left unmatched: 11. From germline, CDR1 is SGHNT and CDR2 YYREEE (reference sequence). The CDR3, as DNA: TGTGCCAGCAGCTCCCGGGGTTCCGGGACTAGCGGGTACAATGAGCAGTTCTTC. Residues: CASSSRGSGTSGYNEQFF.

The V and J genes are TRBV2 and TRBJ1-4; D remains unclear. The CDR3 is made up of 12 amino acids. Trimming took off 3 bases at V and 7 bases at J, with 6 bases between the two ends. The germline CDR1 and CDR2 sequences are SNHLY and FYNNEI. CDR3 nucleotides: TGTGCCAGCAGTGATCATTCTGAAAAACTGTTTTTT. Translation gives CASSDHSEKLFF.

This chain's CDR3 is CASSEALIQLYGYTF. CDR3 coding DNA: TGTGCCAGCAGTGAAGCGCTTATACAGCTCTATGGCTACACCTTC. V gene TRBV6-1 combines with J gene TRBJ1-2; the D is unclear. V was cut by 0 bases and J by 4 bases, with 12 bases left in between. Germline CDR1 reads MNHNS; CDR2 reads SASEGT. This CDR3 has 15 residues.

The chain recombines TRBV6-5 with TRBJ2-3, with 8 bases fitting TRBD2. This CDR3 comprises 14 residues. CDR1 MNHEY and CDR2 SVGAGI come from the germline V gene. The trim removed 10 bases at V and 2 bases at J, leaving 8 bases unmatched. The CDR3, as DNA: TGTGCCATCCGGGGGGGGAGATCCACAGATACGCAGTATTTT. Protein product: CAIRGGRSTDTQYF.

CDR3 DNA: TGTGCCAGCAGTTATCTAGCGGCCTACAATGAGCAGTTCTTC. It is translated as CASSYLAAYNEQFF. V is TRBV6-5 and J is TRBJ2-1, with TRBD2 matching over 7 bases. Germline V lookup: CDR1 MNHEY, CDR2 SVGAGI. This CDR3 is built from 14 residues. The V gene end was trimmed by 3 bases and the J gene end by 2 bases; junction bases not matched to a gene: 1.

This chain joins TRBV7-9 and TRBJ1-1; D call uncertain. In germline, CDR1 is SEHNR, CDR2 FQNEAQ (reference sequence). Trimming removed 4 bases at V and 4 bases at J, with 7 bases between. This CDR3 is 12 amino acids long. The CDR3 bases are TGTGCCAGCAGCTCCGAGGGCACTGAAGCTTTCTTT. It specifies CASSSEGTEAFF.

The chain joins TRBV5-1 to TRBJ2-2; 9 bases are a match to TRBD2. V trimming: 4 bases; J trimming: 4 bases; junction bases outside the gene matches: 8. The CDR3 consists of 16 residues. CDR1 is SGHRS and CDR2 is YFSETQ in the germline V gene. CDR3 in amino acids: CASSPSGTWGTGELFF. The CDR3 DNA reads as TGCGCCAGCAGCCCTAGCGGGACCTGGGGCACCGGGGAGCTGTTTTTT. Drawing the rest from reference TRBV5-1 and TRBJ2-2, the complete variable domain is KAGVTQTPRYLIKTRGQQVTLSCSPISGHRSVSWYQQTPGQGLQFLFEYFSETQRNKGNFPGRFSGRQFSNSRSEMNVSTLELGDSALYLCASSPSGTWGTGELFFGEGSRLTVL.

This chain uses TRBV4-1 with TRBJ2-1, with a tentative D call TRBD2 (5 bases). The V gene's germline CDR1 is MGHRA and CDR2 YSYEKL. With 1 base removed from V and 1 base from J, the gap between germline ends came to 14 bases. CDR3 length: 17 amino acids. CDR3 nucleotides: TGCGCCAGCAGCCAAGTATGGGCGGGCATGTCCTACAATGAGCAGTTCTTC. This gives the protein CASSQVWAGMSYNEQFF.

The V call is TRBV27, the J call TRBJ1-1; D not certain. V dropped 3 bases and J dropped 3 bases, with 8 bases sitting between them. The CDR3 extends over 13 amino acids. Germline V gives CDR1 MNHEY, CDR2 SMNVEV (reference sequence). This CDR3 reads CASSFVRDTEAFF. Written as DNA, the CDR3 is TGTGCCAGCAGTTTTGTCCGCGACACTGAAGCTTTCTTT.

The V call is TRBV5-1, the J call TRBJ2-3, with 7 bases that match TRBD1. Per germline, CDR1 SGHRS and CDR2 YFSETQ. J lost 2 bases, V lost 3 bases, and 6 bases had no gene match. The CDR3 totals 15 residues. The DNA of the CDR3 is TGCGCCAGCAGCTCGCAGGGGGATACCACAGATACGCAGTATTTT. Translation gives CASSSQGDTTDTQYF. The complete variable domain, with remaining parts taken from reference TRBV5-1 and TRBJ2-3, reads KAGVTQTPRYLIKTRGQQVTLSCSPISGHRSVSWYQQTPGQGLQFLFEYFSETQRNKGNFPGRFSGRQFSNSRSEMNVSTLELGDSALYLCASSSQGDTTDTQYFGPGTRLTVL.

This CDR3 is CASSPSPPQGMGEQYF. As DNA, the CDR3 is TGTGCCAGCAGCCCTAGCCCCCCACAGGGAATGGGCGAGCAGTACTTC. The rearrangement joins TRBV7-9 to TRBJ2-7; D might be TRBD1 (6 bases). Germline V gives CDR1 SEHNR, CDR2 FQNEAQ (reference sequence). V was trimmed by 5 bases and J by 6 bases, leaving 23 bases between them. CDR3 size: 16 residues.